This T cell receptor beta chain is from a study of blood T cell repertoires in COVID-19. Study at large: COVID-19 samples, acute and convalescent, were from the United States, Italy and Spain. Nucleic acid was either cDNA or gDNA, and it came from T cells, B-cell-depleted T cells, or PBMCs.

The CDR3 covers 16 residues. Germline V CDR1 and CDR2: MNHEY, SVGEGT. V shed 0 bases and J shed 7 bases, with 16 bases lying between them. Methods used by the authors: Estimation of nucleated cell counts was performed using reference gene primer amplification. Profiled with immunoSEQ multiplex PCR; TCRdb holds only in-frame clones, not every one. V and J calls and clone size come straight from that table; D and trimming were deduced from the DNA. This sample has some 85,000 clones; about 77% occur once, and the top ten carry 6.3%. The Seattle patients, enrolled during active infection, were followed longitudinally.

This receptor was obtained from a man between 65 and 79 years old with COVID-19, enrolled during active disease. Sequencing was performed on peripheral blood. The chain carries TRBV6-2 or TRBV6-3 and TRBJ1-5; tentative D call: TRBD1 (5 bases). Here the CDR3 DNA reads TGTGCCAGCAGTTACTCGATTGGGAGGGGATGGCAGCCCCAGCATTTT. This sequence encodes CASSYSIGRGWQPQHF.